The table lists the clone carrying this TCR beta chain with a count of one. These data are taken from a study of blood T cell repertoires in COVID-19. Clones were sequenced by immunoSEQ multiplex PCR, and TCRdb holds only the in-frame ones, with some missing. There are about 200,000 clones in the sample; around 86% occur only once, and approximately 4.2% lies in the top ten. Enrollees, about 18 to 89 years old, lived in approximately 25 US areas. This TCR derives from a woman aged 40 to 50 with acute COVID-19. The sequenced sample was PBMCs or T cells enriched from blood (not recorded which).

The CDR3 region has the DNA TGTGCCAGCAGCTTAGTAGCTGGGGCCAACGTCCTGACTTTC. Its translation: CASSLVAGANVLTF. The chain carries TRBV11-3 and TRBJ2-6; D ambiguous. CDR3 length equals 14 residues. Trimming took off 1 base at V and 2 bases at J, with 3 bases between the two ends. Germline lookup yields CDR1 SGHNT and CDR2 YENEEA. Combining the CDR3 with reference TRBV11-3 and TRBJ2-6 gives the whole variable domain EAGVVQSPRYKIIEKKQPVAFWCNPISGHNTLYWYLQNLGQGPELLIRYENEEAVDDSQLPKDRFSAERLKGVDSTLKIQPAELGDSAVYLCASSLVAGANVLTFGAGSRLTVL.